These 2 T cell receptor beta chains share one sample of origin, sequenced in a study of PD-1 blockade in classical Hodgkin lymphoma. Every one of the patients relapsed after autologous stem cell transplantation (brentuximab vedotin exposure was variable). Generated by immunoSEQ multiplex PCR, the TCRdb table keeps only in-frame clones and is missing some. The repertoire holds 25,000 to 35,000 clones, with roughly 70% as singletons. Sequencing used peripheral blood mononuclear cells (PBMCs), obtained before the second cycle of nivolumab. Every receptor here comes from a human donor with classical Hodgkin lymphoma.

The chain uses TRBV21-1 and TRBJ1-6. TRBV21-1 is reported as a pseudogene. This CDR3 is built from 13 residues. The CDR3 nucleotides read TGTGCCAGCAGCACTACGGGGGTTTCACCCCTCCACTTT. Protein: CASSTTGVSPLHF.

The sample holds a few counts of this clone. This chain uses TRBV27 with TRBJ2-2; 9 bases map to TRBD2. CDR3 size: 16 residues. Germline V lookup: CDR1 MNHEY, CDR2 SMNVEV (reference sequence). Unmatched junction bases numbered 3, after V lost 3 bases and J lost 1 base. The CDR3 loop is CASSFRGRVNTGELFF. The CDR3 DNA is TGTGCCAGCAGTTTTCGCGGGAGGGTGAACACCGGGGAGCTGTTTTTT.